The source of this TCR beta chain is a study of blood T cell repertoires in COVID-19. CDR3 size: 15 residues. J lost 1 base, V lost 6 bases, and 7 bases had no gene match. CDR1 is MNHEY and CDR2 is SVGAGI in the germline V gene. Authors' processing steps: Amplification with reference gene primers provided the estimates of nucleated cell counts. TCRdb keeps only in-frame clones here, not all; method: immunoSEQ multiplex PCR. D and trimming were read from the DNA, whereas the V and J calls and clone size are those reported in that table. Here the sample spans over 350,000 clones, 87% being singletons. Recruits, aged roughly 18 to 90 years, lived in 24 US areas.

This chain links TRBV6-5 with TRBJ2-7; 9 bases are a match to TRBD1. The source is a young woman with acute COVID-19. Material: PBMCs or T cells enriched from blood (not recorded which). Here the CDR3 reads CASRPTGTGSYEQYF. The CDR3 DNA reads TGTGCCAGCAGACCCACCGGGACAGGGTCCTACGAGCAGTACTTC.